This entry is about one TCR beta chain. When the RNA was reverse transcribed, random hexamers were used with an input of roughly 0.45 to 1 ug. Using its own MiXCR run on the immunoSEQ multiplex PCR reads, TCRdb lists one record per CDR3 protein. The repertoire has 55,000 to 75,000 distinct CDR3 sequences, about 92% of them found once; the top ten carry 0.15%. The source of the sample is a study of CD8 T cells in Susac syndrome. The CDR3 has 13 residues. The V end was cut by 3 bases, the J end by 4 bases, with 10 bases between. Germline assignment: CDR1 SEHNR and CDR2 FQNEAQ (reference sequence). V is TRBV7-9 and J is TRBJ2-7; D remains ambiguous. The specimen was CD4+ T cells from PBMCs. The clonotype originates from a human donor with Susac syndrome. The CDR3 is CASSFGSLYEQYF. The CDR3 nucleotides read TGTGCCAGCAGCTTCGGCAGCTTATACGAGCAGTACTTC.